Below are 19 T cell receptor beta chains sequenced from a single sample in a study of molecular identifiers for immune sequencing clone quantification. Each CDR3 protein gets one entry after TCRdb re-called the PCR reads with MiXCR. Counted here are 460,000 or so distinct CDR3 sequences, over 20% occurring once; the ten biggest clones make up around 0.84%. Sequenced material: naive CD8+ T cells from blood, with Jurkat cell RNA spiked in. The subset is: FACS-sorted CD8+CD4-CCR7+CD45RA+ naive T cells. The receptor source for this set is a human donor in good health. Some libraries in this study had Jurkat cell RNA spiked in.

In this sample, this clonotype turned up a few times. The chain is built from TRBV6-1 and TRBJ2-7, with 9 bases matching TRBD1. The CDR3 has 15 amino acids. Germline V CDR1 and CDR2: MNHNS, SASEGT. The V and J ends lost 5 bases and 5 bases, in that order; junction bases with no gene match: 10. The DNA for the CDR3 is TGTGCCAGCAGTCGGACAGGGGCCCTAGGGGACGAGCAGTACTTC. It translates to CASSRTGALGDEQYF.

The genes are TRBV5-4 and TRBJ2-7; the match to TRBD2 covers 9 bases. Germline CDR1 reads SGHNT; CDR2 reads YYREEE (reference sequence). With 0 bases clipped from V and 0 bases from J, the junction kept 10 bases outside the gene matches. The CDR3 is 18 amino acids. This CDR3 is CASSLGSDSGSSSYEQYF. The CDR3 DNA follows: TGTGCCAGCAGCTTGGGGTCGGATAGCGGGAGTAGCTCCTACGAGCAGTACTTC.

At least ten counts were recorded for this clonotype. J is TRBJ2-2 and V is TRBV4-3; no definite D call. This CDR3 spans 14 amino acids. V gave up 1 base and J gave up 4 bases, with 7 bases separating them. Per the germline V gene, CDR1 is LGHNA and CDR2 is YSLEER. The CDR3 DNA reads as TGCGCCAGCAGCCAAGGGCGGACCACCGGGGAGCTGTTTTTT. Protein sequence: CASSQGRTTGELFF.

About this clonotype itself: The junction differs from germline at one of its ends, possibly a read error. The V call is TRBV30, the J call TRBJ2-7, with TRBD1 matching over 7 bases. Germline V gene lookup returns CDR1 GTSNPN and CDR2 SVGIG (reference sequence). This CDR3 is built from 13 residues. The CDR3 spells CAWTGTENYEQCF. CDR3 nucleotides: TGTGCCTGGACCGGGACAGAAAACTACGAGCAGTGCTTC.

This clonotype has more than one count but fewer than ten. The CDR3 nucleotides read TGTGCCAGCAGCCAAGATGATGGGGTGGGAGATACGCAGTATTTT. It is translated as CASSQDDGVGDTQYF. The V call is TRBV3-1, the J call TRBJ2-3; D uncertain. The CDR3 length is 15 residues. CDR1 and CDR2 (germline): LGHDT, YNNKEL (reference sequence). Trimming pared 0 bases from V and 5 bases from J, leaving 12 bases between.

The V gene is TRBV6-2 or TRBV6-3, the J gene TRBJ1-3; D ambiguous. The V end was cut by 8 bases, the J end by 1 base, with 18 bases between. Per the germline V gene, CDR1 is MNHEY and CDR2 is SVGEGT. CDR3 length equals 16 residues. As DNA, the CDR3 is TGTGCCAGCGAACCCACCGGGCTCCGTTCTGGAAACACCATATATTTT. Protein sequence: CASEPTGLRSGNTIYF.

This clonotype showed up many times. The chain is built from TRBV28 and TRBJ2-7, with D maybe TRBD1 (6 bases). V was clipped by 5 bases and J by 4 bases, with 12 bases between them. CDR1 and CDR2 (germline): MDHEN, SYDVKM. The CDR3 is 13 amino acids. The CDR3 bases are TGTGCCAGCAGTCGCGACAGGAATTACGAGCAGTACTTC. It codes for CASSRDRNYEQYF.

This clonotype was detected many times. CDR3 bases: TGTGCCAGCAGCACGAGACAGCGCGGGGAAACGCAGTATTTT. Translating it yields CASSTRQRGETQYF. This chain connects TRBV7-9 to TRBJ2-3; D is possibly TRBD2 (6 bases). Trimming cost V 5 bases and J 9 bases, with 18 bases left between them. The CDR3 loop spans 14 amino acids. Germline V gene data show CDR1 as SEHNR and CDR2 as FQNEAQ (reference sequence). The full variable domain, its missing parts supplied by reference TRBV7-9 and TRBJ2-3, is DTGVSQNPRHKITKRGQNVTFRCDPISEHNRLYWYRQTLGQGPEFLTYFQNEAQLEKSRLLSDRFSAERPKGSFSTLEIQRTEQGDSAMYLCASSTRQRGETQYFGPGTRLTVL.

This clonotype was seen a few times. The chain joins TRBV6-5 to TRBJ2-7; maybe TRBD1 (6 bases). Germline CDR1 is MNHEY and CDR2 is SVGAGI. Deletions cut 5 bases from V and 5 bases from J, with 16 bases between. This CDR3 has 14 residues. This CDR3 reads CASSNTGPPHEQYF. CDR3 in DNA: TGTGCCAGCAGTAACACAGGGCCCCCTCACGAGCAGTACTTC.

This clonotype was seen at least ten times. This chain connects TRBV13 to TRBJ2-3, with TRBD2 matching 10 bases. The ends lost 4 bases at V and 5 bases at J; junction bases unmatched: 3. The CDR3 is 14 residues long. CDR1 is PRHDT, CDR2 FYEKMQ, per germline (reference sequence). In DNA, the CDR3 is TGTGCCAGCAGCTCCCGACTAGCGGGAGATACGCAGTATTTT. It codes for CASSSRLAGDTQYF.

This clonotype appeared many times. The V gene is TRBV12-3 or TRBV12-4, the J gene TRBJ2-3; a possible D gene is TRBD2 (6 bases). The CDR3 totals 15 residues. V was clipped by 2 bases and J by 6 bases, with 15 bases between them. The CDR3 loop reads CASSLSAGTQDTQYF. For the CDR3, the DNA is TGTGCCAGCAGTTTATCGGCAGGGACTCAGGATACGCAGTATTTT.

This clonotype was seen at least ten times. The rearrangement joins TRBV4-1 to TRBJ1-5; no definite D call. Germline-derived CDR1 and CDR2 are MGHRA and YSYEKL. V lost 0 bases and J 6 bases, leaving 15 bases between the germline ends. This CDR3 is 16 amino acids long. The CDR3 sequence: CASSQDGALPGQPQHF. Here the CDR3 DNA reads TGCGCCAGCAGCCAAGATGGAGCCTTACCCGGTCAGCCCCAGCATTTT.

V is TRBV12-3 or TRBV12-4 and J is TRBJ2-7; 9 bases are shared with TRBD2. V was clipped by 8 bases and J by 6 bases; unmatched bases: 8. The CDR3 is 13 amino acids. The CDR3 region is CASGPGLASEQYF. The CDR3 DNA is TGTGCCAGCGGTCCGGGACTAGCTAGCGAGCAGTACTTC.

This clonotype was counted ten times or more. J is TRBJ2-3 and V is TRBV12-3 or TRBV12-4; TRBD1 or TRBD2 may be the D gene (5 bases each). The length of the CDR3 is 15 residues. Between the trimmed V and J ends, which lost 6 bases and 0 bases, there was a span of 13 bases. CDR3: CASRQTGTSTDTQYF. The CDR3 DNA reads as TGTGCCAGCAGACAGACCGGGACCAGCACAGATACGCAGTATTTT.

A few counts support this clonotype. This chain uses TRBV20-1 with TRBJ2-7, with D maybe TRBD2 (5 bases). The CDR3 extends over 14 amino acids. Per germline, CDR1 DFQATT and CDR2 SNEGSKA (reference sequence). V lost 5 bases and J lost 0, with 14 bases in between. The CDR3 here is CSAGAGLASYEQYF. Written as DNA, the CDR3 is TGCAGTGCTGGAGCCGGACTGGCCTCCTACGAGCAGTACTTC.

Comments on this clonotype: A single base separates this from a much larger clone, so it may be a read error. CDR3 sequence (DNA): TGTGCCAGCAACCCATTTTATGCCGGGCCCGAGCAGAACTTC. It encodes CASNPFYAGPEQNF. The chain combines TRBV27 with TRBJ2-7; D is unresolved. This CDR3 has 14 residues. Germline V CDR1 and CDR2: MNHEY, SMNVEV (reference sequence).

This clonotype was detected only a few times. The rearrangement uses TRBV3-1 and TRBJ2-5; TRBD1 or TRBD2 may be the D gene (5 bases each). The V end lost 4 bases, the J end lost 5 bases, and 17 bases lay between the germline ends. The length of the CDR3 is 15 residues. The germline CDR1 and CDR2 sequences are LGHDT and YNNKEL (reference sequence). This CDR3 is CASSPGTRRTETQYF. DNA of the CDR3: TGTGCCAGCAGCCCTGGGACGCGGCGAACTGAGACCCAGTACTTC.

This clonotype was found many times. The gene calls are TRBV29-1 and TRBJ1-1; D is ambiguous. With 5 bases removed from V and 3 bases from J, the gap between germline ends came to 4 bases. The CDR3 spans 10 residues. In germline, CDR1 is SQVTM, CDR2 ANQGSEA. The CDR3 here is CSVWDTEAFF. The CDR3 nucleotides read TGCAGCGTTTGGGACACTGAAGCTTTCTTT.

This clonotype was picked up many times. This chain uses TRBV7-8 with TRBJ2-1; weak D call: TRBD2 (5 bases). The CDR3 totals 16 residues. Germline lookup yields CDR1 SGHVS and CDR2 FQNEAQ. The ends were cut back, 1 base at V and 6 bases at J, with 16 bases in the middle. This CDR3 reads CASSLVRSGGLNEQFF. Written as DNA, the CDR3 is TGTGCCAGCAGCTTAGTGAGAAGCGGCGGACTCAATGAGCAGTTCTTC.